These 8 T cell receptor beta chains originate from one sample sequenced in a study of blood T cell repertoires in COVID-19. TCRdb's copy holds only in-frame clones and misses some; the assay was immunoSEQ multiplex PCR. The sample holds about 160,000 clones; 85% to 90% are singletons and the top ten take about 7.3%. Sequencing was done on a sample of peripheral blood. Receptors were obtained from a man in his fifties or sixties with active or convalescent COVID-19.

The V call is TRBV24-1, the J call TRBJ2-1; 8 bases map to TRBD1. Unmatched junction bases numbered 9, after V lost 3 bases and J lost 9 bases. In germline, CDR1 is KGHDR, CDR2 SFDVKD. CDR3 length: 15 amino acids. This CDR3 is CATSDSGRGPGEQFF. CDR3 sequence (DNA): TGTGCCACCAGTGATAGTGGCAGGGGGCCAGGTGAGCAGTTCTTC.

V is TRBV19 and J is TRBJ2-5; maybe TRBD2 (7 bases). The CDR3 is 14 residues long. Germline V gene lookup returns CDR1 LNHDA and CDR2 SQIVND (reference sequence). The V and J ends lost 5 bases and 5 bases respectively, with 15 bases between them. This CDR3 is CASSPMGGRETQYF. As DNA, the CDR3 is TGTGCCAGTAGTCCAATGGGGGGGCGCGAGACCCAGTACTTC.

A single count supports this clone. Germline and junction disagree at one end, which may indicate a read error. V and J are TRBV7-7 and TRBJ2-2, with 12 bases fitting TRBD2. In germline, CDR1 is SSHAT, CDR2 FNYEAQ (reference sequence). There are 19 residues in the CDR3. The CDR3 bases are TGTGCTAGCAGCTCCTACCCGGGACTAGCGGGCCGGAACACCGGGGAGCTGTTTTTT. Translating it yields CASSSYPGLAGRNTGELFF. The full variable domain, rest sourced from reference TRBV7-7 and TRBJ2-2, is GAGVSQSPRYKVTKRGQDVTLRCDPISSHATLYWYQQALGQGPEFLTYFNYEAQPDKSGLPSDRFSAERPEGSISTLTIQRTEQRDSAMYRCASSSYPGLAGRNTGELFFGEGSRLTVL.

This rearrangement joins TRBV30 to TRBJ2-7; possibly TRBD2 for D (6 bases). Trimming stripped 0 bases from V and 6 bases from J, with 15 bases between. CDR1 and CDR2 (germline): GTSNPN, SVGIG (reference sequence). The CDR3 sequence is 14 residues long. In DNA, the CDR3 is TGTGCCTGGAGTGTATTGCGGGGCTCGGGCGAGCAGTACTTC. It codes for CAWSVLRGSGEQYF.

Here the CDR3 DNA reads TGTGCCACCAGCAGAGGTCTAGCGGGAGTCTCCTACGAGCAGTACTTC. This translates into CATSRGLAGVSYEQYF. The V gene is TRBV15, the J gene TRBJ2-7, with 10 bases matching TRBD2. J gave up 0 bases and V 1 base, and 3 bases lay outside the gene matches. The CDR3 contains 16 residues. CDR1 and CDR2 from the germline V gene are LNHNV and YYDKDF (reference sequence).

In this sample, this clone turned up a few times. The chain carries TRBV19 and TRBJ1-4, with TRBD1 matching 8 bases. The J segment lost 4 bases and the V segment lost 5 bases, leaving 6 bases of the junction unmatched. From germline, CDR1 is LNHDA and CDR2 SQIVND (reference sequence). This CDR3 is 15 amino acids long. The DNA of the CDR3 is TGTGCCAGTAGTCTCCGGGACAGGCTTAATGAAAAACTGTTTTTT. This gives the protein CASSLRDRLNEKLFF.

The chain employs TRBV24-1 and TRBJ2-5, with a weak D call TRBD1 (6 bases). Germline V gene lookup returns CDR1 KGHDR and CDR2 SFDVKD. This CDR3 contains 15 residues. The V gene lost 4 bases and the J gene lost 4 bases, with 15 bases spanning the gap. The DNA for the CDR3 is TGTGCCACCAGTGAGCCTGGGGGCTTGGGAGAGACCCAGTACTTC. Amino acid sequence: CATSEPGGLGETQYF.

This chain joins TRBV29-1 and TRBJ2-2, with D perhaps matching TRBD2 (5 bases). The CDR3 is 14 amino acids. V lost 0 bases and J lost 2, with 7 bases in between. Germline lookup yields CDR1 SQVTM and CDR2 ANQGSEA. DNA of the CDR3: TGCAGCGTTGAAGAGAGCGGCAACACCGGGGAGCTGTTTTTT. Protein: CSVEESGNTGELFF.